These 28 T cell receptor beta chains originate from one sample sequenced in a study of CD8 T cells in Susac syndrome. Random-hexamer reverse transcription was applied to roughly 0.5 to 1 ug RNA. TCRdb ran MiXCR on the immunoSEQ multiplex PCR reads and lists one entry per CDR3 protein. Of a few hundred thousand distinct CDR3 sequences in the sample, around nine tenths were seen once. The sequenced sample consisted of CD8+ T cells from PBMCs. These receptors were taken from a human donor with multiple sclerosis.

In nucleotides, the CDR3 is TGTGCCAGGCGGCCGCAGAATTCACCCCTCCACTTT. Translation: CARRPQNSPLHF. This chain connects TRBV2 to TRBJ1-6; D gene ambiguous. CDR1 and CDR2 (germline): SNHLY, FYNNEI. The CDR3 runs to 12 residues. The V end lost 9 bases, the J end lost 7 bases, and 10 bases lay between the germline ends.

This clonotype was seen once. The chain uses TRBV30 and TRBJ1-1; weak D call: TRBD1 (5 bases). Germline V gene lookup returns CDR1 GTSNPN and CDR2 SVGIG (reference sequence). The CDR3 is made up of 15 amino acids. V was clipped by 0 bases and J by 4 bases, with 15 bases between them. The CDR3 DNA follows: TGTGCCTGGAGTGTAGGGGTGGGGTCGGCCACTGAAGCTTTCTTT. This sequence encodes CAWSVGVGSATEAFF. The full variable domain, rest sourced from reference TRBV30 and TRBJ1-1, is SQTIHQWPATLVQPVGSPLSLECTVEGTSNPNLYWYRQAAGRGLQLLFYSVGIGQISSEVPQNLSASRPQDRQFILSSKKLLLSDSGFYLCAWSVGVGSATEAFFGQGTRLTVV.

The rearrangement joins TRBV5-3 to TRBJ2-7, with D perhaps TRBD1 or TRBD2 (5 bases each). TRBV5-3 qualifies as an ORF whose function is uncertain. V was cut by 2 bases and J by 5 bases, with 20 bases left in between. This CDR3 has 16 residues. CDR3 nucleotides: TGTGCCAGAAGCTTAAGAGGGGAGCATCAGCAGGACGAGCAGTACTTC. Protein: CARSLRGEHQQDEQYF.

The count of this clonotype is one. The gene calls are TRBV4-3 and TRBJ1-1; D remains ambiguous. The V and J ends lost 0 bases and 1 base respectively, with 6 bases between them. The CDR3 length is 14 residues. CDR1 and CDR2 (germline): LGHNA, YSLEER. CDR3: CASSQDLENTEAFF. As DNA, the CDR3 is TGCGCCAGCAGCCAAGATCTGGAGAACACTGAAGCTTTCTTT.

This clonotype was found once. The gene calls are TRBV27 and TRBJ1-6, with D unresolved. Germline CDR1 reads MNHEY; CDR2 reads SMNVEV (reference sequence). The CDR3 runs 14 residues. V lost 5 bases, J lost 9 bases, and 14 bases lay in between. The CDR3 DNA reads TGTGCCAGCAGTCCTCGGACTGGATTTTCACCCCTCCACTTT. The encoded protein is CASSPRTGFSPLHF.

The gene calls are TRBV6-2 or TRBV6-3 and TRBJ1-2, with D hard to call. The CDR3 length is 15 residues. Trimming took 2 bases from V and 1 from J, leaving 11 bases between them. The germline CDR1 and CDR2 sequences are MNHEY and SVGEGT. The CDR3 DNA reads as TGTGCCAGCAGTTACACCCTTCTCAATAACTATGGCTACACCTTC. Residues: CASSYTLLNNYGYTF.

The chain links TRBV9 to TRBJ2-2; 9 bases line up with TRBD2. Germline-derived CDR1 and CDR2 are SGDLS and YYNGEE. CDR3 length: 16 residues. The J segment lost 5 bases and the V segment lost 7 bases, leaving 12 bases of the junction unmatched. CDR3: CASEGAGGGGTGELFF. The CDR3 nucleotides are TGTGCCAGCGAGGGAGCGGGGGGCGGTGGTACCGGGGAGCTGTTTTTT.

V is TRBV4-1 and J is TRBJ1-5; D ambiguous. Germline V gene lookup returns CDR1 MGHRA and CDR2 YSYEKL. This CDR3 is 15 amino acids long. With 3 bases removed from V and 2 bases from J, the gap between germline ends came to 11 bases. The CDR3 nucleotides read TGCGCCAGCAGCCAGAGCCAAGTGGGCAATCAGCCCCAGCATTTT. Its translation: CASSQSQVGNQPQHF.

The rearrangement joins TRBV20-1 to TRBJ2-1, with D possibly being TRBD2 (6 bases). V shed 5 bases and J shed 10 bases, with 18 bases lying between them. The CDR3 is made up of 13 amino acids. From germline, CDR1 is DFQATT and CDR2 SNEGSKA (reference sequence). The CDR3 protein is CSAHRLVFNEQFF. The DNA of the CDR3 is TGCAGTGCTCATAGACTAGTCTTCAACGAGCAGTTCTTC.

The chain joins TRBV7-6 to TRBJ2-3; 8 positions agree with TRBD2. The V gene end was trimmed by 5 bases and the J gene end by 3 bases; junction bases not matched to a gene: 4. This CDR3 has 14 amino acids. Germline V gene sequence: CDR1 SGHVS, CDR2 FNYEAQ. The CDR3 loop is CASSISGMTDTQYF. CDR3 DNA: TGTGCCAGCAGCATTAGCGGGATGACAGATACGCAGTATTTT.

V and J are TRBV2 and TRBJ1-6, with 7 bases lining up with TRBD1. The CDR3 covers 17 residues. Germline lookup yields CDR1 SNHLY and CDR2 FYNNEI. V trimming: 2 bases; J trimming: 8 bases; junction bases outside the gene matches: 12. The CDR3 region is CASSEPTTTGVDSPLHF. In DNA form, the CDR3 reads TGTGCCAGCAGTGAACCCACGACCACAGGGGTGGATTCACCCCTCCACTTT.

This chain uses TRBV13 with TRBJ2-3, with 7 bases aligning to TRBD2. The CDR3 runs 15 residues. V lost 8 bases, J lost 4 bases, and 12 bases stayed unmatched. Germline V lookup: CDR1 PRHDT, CDR2 FYEKMQ (reference sequence). DNA of the CDR3: TGTGCCAGCCGCGGGGGAAATTACCCCCCAGATACGCAGTATTTT. Protein product: CASRGGNYPPDTQYF.

The chain combines TRBV28 with TRBJ1-2; 8 bases match TRBD1. The CDR3 contains 15 residues. Germline loops: CDR1 MDHEN, CDR2 SYDVKM. V gave up 2 bases and J gave up 3 bases; unmatched junction bases: 5. For the CDR3, the DNA is TGTGCCAGCAGTTTAGCCACAGGGGGGGACTATGGCTACACCTTC. This encodes CASSLATGGDYGYTF.

The chain is built from TRBV29-1 and TRBJ2-1; D might be TRBD1 (5 bases). Germline V gene data show CDR1 as SQVTM and CDR2 as ANQGSEA. The CDR3 length is 12 residues. V gave up 7 bases and J gave up 7 bases, with 14 bases separating them. In nucleotides, the CDR3 is TGCAGCGCCATCTCCCAGGGTAATGAGCAGTTCTTC. The encoded protein is CSAISQGNEQFF.

The chain combines TRBV6-2 or TRBV6-3 with TRBJ2-7; 13 bases map to TRBD2. This CDR3 is 18 amino acids long. V dropped 2 bases and J dropped 3; count of bases not matched to a gene: 10. From germline, CDR1 is MNHEY and CDR2 SVGEGT. This CDR3 is CASSYPGLAGVKVYEQYF. The DNA for the CDR3 is TGTGCCAGCAGTTACCCCGGACTAGCGGGAGTGAAGGTCTACGAGCAGTACTTC.

This clonotype was recorded once. V and J are TRBV28 and TRBJ1-3, with D perhaps TRBD1 (6 bases). CDR3 length: 15 residues. Trimming stripped 8 bases from V and 0 bases from J, with 14 bases between. Germline V CDR1 and CDR2: MDHEN, SYDVKM. The CDR3 DNA sequence: TGTGCCAGCGAACAGGGAGGGAACTCTGGAAACACCATATATTTT. Its protein product is CASEQGGNSGNTIYF.

The CDR3: CSARDRLVSYEQYF. CDR3 DNA: TGCAGTGCTAGAGATCGACTTGTAAGTTACGAGCAGTACTTC. The chain links TRBV20-1 to TRBJ2-7; D call uncertain. Germline CDR1 DFQATT, CDR2 SNEGSKA (reference sequence). The CDR3 has 14 amino acids. V was pared by 0 bases and J by 4 bases, with 13 bases between.

The chain links TRBV6-6 to TRBJ2-2; D perhaps matches TRBD2 (5 bases). In germline, CDR1 is MNHNY, CDR2 SVGAGI (reference sequence). CDR3 length: 16 amino acids. V was cut by 6 bases and J by 2 bases, with 16 bases left in between. DNA for the CDR3: TGTGCCAGCAGCCCCATTGAGAGGGTTAACACCGGGGAGCTGTTTTTT. Residues: CASSPIERVNTGELFF.

The V call is TRBV20-1, the J call TRBJ2-7; D unclear. This CDR3 comprises 13 residues. CDR1 is DFQATT, CDR2 SNEGSKA, per germline (reference sequence). The V and J ends lost 4 bases and 2 bases respectively, with 12 bases between them. The CDR3 reads CSANKVSTYEQYF. The DNA for the CDR3 is TGCAGTGCTAACAAGGTTAGCACCTACGAGCAGTACTTC.

The CDR3 loop reads CASSRIATNEKLFF. As DNA, the CDR3 is TGTGCCAGTAGTAGAATCGCAACTAATGAAAAACTGTTTTTT. This chain uses TRBV19 with TRBJ1-4; D unclear. CDR3 length equals 14 residues. Germline values: CDR1 LNHDA, CDR2 SQIVND (reference sequence). V was pared by 4 bases and J by 0 bases, with 6 bases between. Combining the CDR3 with reference TRBV19 and TRBJ1-4 gives the whole variable domain DGGITQSPKYLFRKEGQNVTLSCEQNLNHDAMYWYRQDPGQGLRLIYYSQIVNDFQKGDIAEGYSVSREKKESFPLTVTSAQKNPTAFYLCASSRIATNEKLFFGSGTQLSVL.

This sequence joins TRBV6-1 and TRBJ2-5; D remains unclear. V lost 5 bases, J lost 1 base, and 14 bases lay in between. CDR1 and CDR2 (germline): MNHNS, SASEGT. The CDR3 consists of 15 residues. The CDR3 sequence is CASSSWGGSQETQYF. CDR3 bases: TGTGCCAGCAGTAGTTGGGGTGGTTCCCAAGAGACCCAGTACTTC.

The DNA of the CDR3 is TGTGCCAGCATCATATCCCTAGGTCCCTACAATGAGCAGTTCTTC. This encodes CASIISLGPYNEQFF. The rearrangement links TRBV28 to TRBJ2-1; D is ambiguous. The CDR3 has 15 residues. V shed 7 bases and J shed 2 bases, with 15 bases lying between them. From germline, CDR1 is MDHEN and CDR2 SYDVKM.

With respect to this clonotype: The junction departs from germline at one end; a sequencing error may be responsible. The CDR3 DNA follows: TGTGCCTGCAGCGTAGCGGGGGGAGACAATGAGCAGTTCTTC. As protein: CACSVAGGDNEQFF. This chain links TRBV7-6 with TRBJ2-1, with TRBD2 matching over 10 bases. CDR3 length: 14 residues. The germline V gene encodes CDR1 SGHVS and CDR2 FNYEAQ.

This sequence joins TRBV9 and TRBJ2-1; TRBD2 matches 8 bases. CDR3 size: 15 residues. J gave up 5 bases and V 0 bases, and 4 bases lay outside the gene matches. Germline assignment: CDR1 SGDLS and CDR2 YYNGEE. CDR3 amino acids: CASSVGRGAHNEQFF. The DNA for the CDR3 is TGTGCCAGCAGCGTAGGGCGGGGGGCCCACAATGAGCAGTTCTTC. The entire variable domain, with the rest obtained from reference TRBV9 and TRBJ2-1, is as follows: DSGVTQTPKHLITATGQRVTLRCSPRSGDLSVYWYQQSLDQGLQFLIQYYNGEERAKGNILERFSAQQFPDLHSELNLSSLELGDSALYFCASSVGRGAHNEQFFGPGTRLTVL.

The chain has TRBV20-1 and TRBJ2-2; the match to TRBD2 covers 11 bases. The V gene's germline CDR1 is DFQATT and CDR2 SNEGSKA (reference sequence). Trimming took 0 bases from V and 7 from J; bases not matched to a gene: 4. The CDR3 length is 15 residues. CDR3 protein: CSARDPGTSGGELFF. CDR3 in DNA: TGCAGTGCTAGAGATCCCGGGACTAGCGGCGGGGAGCTGTTTTTT.

The chain uses TRBV5-1 and TRBJ2-3; D is unresolved. This CDR3 comprises 16 residues. V was clipped by 3 bases and J by 4 bases, with 18 bases between them. Germline CDR1 SGHRS, CDR2 YFSETQ. The CDR3 region is CASSSVGPLTADTQYF. CDR3 sequence (DNA): TGCGCCAGCAGCTCTGTGGGCCCCCTCACGGCAGATACGCAGTATTTT.

The chain carries TRBV27 and TRBJ2-3; D tentatively reads TRBD1 or TRBD2 (6 bases each). Germline CDR1 is MNHEY and CDR2 is SMNVEV (reference sequence). Deletions cut 6 bases from V and 11 bases from J, with 21 bases between. The CDR3 covers 14 residues. CDR3 DNA sequence: TGTGCCAGCAGACTAGTGGGGGGCGATAAAGTGCAGTATTTT. This gives the protein CASRLVGGDKVQYF.

V and J are TRBV30 and TRBJ1-4; 10 bases match TRBD1. V was clipped by 5 bases and J by 6 bases; unmatched bases: 6. The CDR3 consists of 14 residues. The V gene's germline CDR1 is GTSNPN and CDR2 SVGIG (reference sequence). CDR3 bases: TGTGCCTGGGGCACCGGGACAGGGGATGAAAAACTGTTTTTT. Translation gives CAWGTGTGDEKLFF.